These T cell receptor beta chains were read from a single sample in a study of T cells in narcolepsy. TCRdb's table, derived via immunoSEQ multiplex PCR, lists solely in-frame clones and lacks some. The data show about 1,700 clones, approximately 23% seen once. No cognate antigen is known for these TCRs. The sequenced sample was cultured CD4+ T cells from cerebrospinal fluid. Receptors originate from a human donor with narcolepsy. Each CDR3 is given with its conserved first and last residue. A D gene is named only where the DNA matches it firmly. Clone size is not always given. Where it is, it says once, few, many or a class for expanded clones.

d_gene: NA; v_gene: TRBV7-3; abundance: NA; j_gene: TRBJ2-7; CDR3aa: CASMQDRGRRYEQYF; CDR3nt: TGTGCCAGCATGCAAGACCGGGGACGTCGGTACGAGCAGTACTTC
d_gene: TRBD2; v_gene: TRBV7-2; abundance: NA; j_gene: TRBJ2-5; CDR3aa: CASSPRQGRGETQYF; CDR3nt: TGTGCCAGCAGCCCCCGCCAAGGGAGGGGAGAGACCCAGTACTTC
d_gene: TRBD1; v_gene: TRBV2; abundance: NA; j_gene: TRBJ1-1; CDR3aa: CASRSTGAEAFF; CDR3nt: TGTGCCAGCAGGTCTACAGGGGCTGAAGCTTTCTTT
d_gene: NA; v_gene: TRBV7-8; abundance: few; j_gene: TRBJ2-2; CDR3aa: CASRSTGSPGELFF; CDR3nt: TGTGCCAGCAGGTCTACAGGGTCCCCCGGGGAGCTGTTTTTT
d_gene: TRBD2; v_gene: TRBV5-7; abundance: NA; j_gene: TRBJ2-1; CDR3aa: CASSVTSGGLLNEQFF; CDR3nt: TGTGCCAGCAGCGTTACTAGCGGGGGGTTATTAAATGAGCAGTTCTTC
d_gene: NA; v_gene: TRBV13; abundance: medium-sized; j_gene: TRBJ1-6; CDR3aa: CASSLATFSPLHF; CDR3nt: TGTGCCAGCAGCTTAGCCACCTTTTCACCCCTCCACTTT
d_gene: NA; v_gene: TRBV6-6; abundance: medium-sized; j_gene: TRBJ1-3; CDR3aa: CASTRGGGRSGNTIYF; CDR3nt: TGTGCCAGCACCCGCGGGGGTGGGCGCTCTGGAAACACCATATATTTT
d_gene: NA; v_gene: TRBV27; abundance: NA; j_gene: TRBJ2-7; CDR3aa: CASGGRDSLTYGQYF; CDR3nt: TGTGCCAGCGGTGGGCGGGACAGTCTGACCTACGGGCAGTACTTC
d_gene: TRBD2; v_gene: TRBV6-5; abundance: few; j_gene: TRBJ2-7; CDR3aa: CASSEIGRGNEQYF; CDR3nt: TGTGCCAGCAGTGAAATCGGGCGGGGGAACGAGCAGTACTTC
d_gene: TRBD2; v_gene: TRBV11-1; abundance: NA; j_gene: TRBJ2-7; CDR3aa: CASSLLAGGREQYF; CDR3nt: TGTGCCAGCAGCTTGCTCGCGGGGGGGCGCGAGCAGTACTTC
d_gene: NA; v_gene: TRBV4-2; abundance: NA; j_gene: TRBJ1-2; CDR3aa: CASSSPAGGGYTF; CDR3nt: TGTGCCAGCAGCTCCCCTGCGGGGGGCGGCTACACCTTC
d_gene: NA; v_gene: TRBV6-4; abundance: NA; j_gene: TRBJ2-5; CDR3aa: CASSFSRSETQYF; CDR3nt: TGTGCCAGCAGCTTCTCGAGGAGTGAGACCCAGTACTTC
d_gene: TRBD1; v_gene: TRBV5-5; abundance: NA; j_gene: TRBJ2-2; CDR3aa: CASSFSGTGGANTGELFF; CDR3nt: TGTGCCAGCAGCTTTTCCGGGACAGGGGGCGCGAACACCGGGGAGCTGTTTTTT
d_gene: NA; v_gene: TRBV2; abundance: few; j_gene: TRBJ1-5; CDR3aa: CACSQRSGLEPQHF; CDR3nt: TGTGCCTGCAGTCAAAGGTCAGGGCTGGAGCCCCAGCATTTT
d_gene: NA; v_gene: TRBV4-3; abundance: medium-sized; j_gene: TRBJ1-1; CDR3aa: CASSPGVISEAFF; CDR3nt: TGCGCCAGCAGCCCGGGGGTGATCTCTGAAGCTTTCTTT
d_gene: TRBD1; v_gene: TRBV11-3; abundance: NA; j_gene: TRBJ2-5; CDR3aa: CASSWTGGETQYF; CDR3nt: TGTGCCAGCAGCTGGACAGGAGGAGAGACCCAGTACTTC
d_gene: NA; v_gene: TRBV6-1; abundance: NA; j_gene: TRBJ2-7; CDR3aa: CASSSASRSYEQYF; CDR3nt: TGTGCCAGCAGCTCAGCTTCGAGGTCCTACGAGCAGTACTTC
d_gene: NA; v_gene: TRBV6-1; abundance: NA; j_gene: TRBJ1-6; CDR3aa: CASSAARGAGSPLHF; CDR3nt: TGTGCCAGCAGTGCGGCTAGGGGGGCGGGCTCACCCCTCCACTTT
d_gene: NA; v_gene: TRBV11-2; abundance: medium-sized; j_gene: TRBJ1-1; CDR3aa: CASSLGRWNTEAFF; CDR3nt: TGTGCCAGCAGCTTAGGGCGGTGGAACACTGAAGCTTTCTTT
d_gene: NA; v_gene: TRBV5-6; abundance: few; j_gene: TRBJ1-2; CDR3aa: CASSLTVTGLGYTF; CDR3nt: TGTGCCAGCAGCTTGACGGTCACAGGGCTTGGCTACACCTTC
d_gene: NA; v_gene: TRBV7-8; abundance: NA; j_gene: TRBJ2-2; CDR3aa: CASSFERVNTGELFF; CDR3nt: TGTGCCAGCAGCTTCGAAAGGGTGAACACCGGGGAGCTGTTTTTT
d_gene: NA; v_gene: TRBV5-3; abundance: NA; j_gene: TRBJ2-7; CDR3aa: CASSLPGIEQYF; CDR3nt: TGTGCCAGCAGCTTGCCAGGGATCGAGCAGTACTTC
d_gene: NA; v_gene: TRBV21-1; abundance: NA; j_gene: TRBJ1-5; CDR3aa: CASSKAFRSNQPQHF; CDR3nt: TGTGCCAGCAGCAAAGCGTTTCGTAGCAATCAGCCCCAGCATTTT
d_gene: NA; v_gene: TRBV11-3; abundance: NA; j_gene: TRBJ1-1; CDR3aa: CASSLSWANTEAFF; CDR3nt: TGTGCCAGCAGCTTATCCTGGGCGAACACTGAAGCTTTCTTT
d_gene: NA; v_gene: TRBV11-3; abundance: few; j_gene: TRBJ2-7; CDR3aa: CASSLSHRGAYEQYF; CDR3nt: TGTGCCAGCAGCTTATCGCATCGGGGCGCGTACGAGCAGTACTTC
d_gene: NA; v_gene: TRBV19; abundance: large; j_gene: TRBJ2-2; CDR3aa: CASSIGEGTGELFF; CDR3nt: TGTGCCAGTAGTATAGGCGAAGGCACCGGGGAGCTGTTTTTT
d_gene: NA; v_gene: TRBV7-3; abundance: NA; j_gene: TRBJ1-5; CDR3aa: CASSLTKSEQSAQHF; CDR3nt: TGTGCCAGCAGCTTAACAAAGTCGGAACAATCAGCCCAGCATTTT
d_gene: TRBD1; v_gene: TRBV4-2; abundance: few; j_gene: TRBJ1-4; CDR3aa: CASSFRTGGGEKLFF; CDR3nt: TGTGCCAGCAGCTTCCGGACAGGGGGCGGTGAAAAACTGTTTTTT
d_gene: TRBD1; v_gene: TRBV11-2; abundance: few; j_gene: TRBJ1-1; CDR3aa: CASSRRQGPAFF; CDR3nt: TGTGCCAGCAGCCGTCGACAGGGTCCGGCTTTCTTT
d_gene: TRBD2; v_gene: TRBV7-8; abundance: few; j_gene: TRBJ2-1; CDR3aa: CASSSNGGDSYNEQFF; CDR3nt: TGTGCCAGCAGCTCCAACGGGGGGGACTCCTACAATGAGCAGTTCTTC
d_gene: TRBD1; v_gene: TRBV7-9; abundance: once; j_gene: TRBJ2-2; CDR3aa: CASGGQGNTGELFF; CDR3nt: TGTGCCAGCGGAGGACAGGGTAACACCGGGGAGCTGTTTTTT
d_gene: NA; v_gene: TRBV5-1; abundance: few; j_gene: TRBJ1-1; CDR3aa: CASTPSSLMNTEAFF; CDR3nt: TGCGCCAGCACCCCATCTTCCCTGATGAACACTGAAGCTTTCTTT
d_gene: NA; v_gene: TRBV10-2; abundance: large; j_gene: TRBJ1-5; CDR3aa: CASSESGLNQPQHF; CDR3nt: TGCGCCAGCAGTGAGTCAGGGCTCAATCAGCCCCAGCATTTT
d_gene: NA; v_gene: TRBV11-2; abundance: few; j_gene: TRBJ1-1; CDR3aa: CASSLAGVGNTEAFF; CDR3nt: TGTGCCAGCAGCTTAGCCGGGGTCGGAAACACTGAAGCTTTCTTT
d_gene: NA; v_gene: TRBV7-2; abundance: few; j_gene: TRBJ1-3; CDR3aa: CASSQGLGGSPGNTIYF; CDR3nt: TGCGCCAGCAGCCAGGGGTTGGGCGGGTCGCCTGGAAACACCATATATTTT
d_gene: NA; v_gene: TRBV23-1; abundance: NA; j_gene: TRBJ1-5; CDR3aa: CASSESGTNQPQHF; CDR3nt: TGCGCCAGCAGTGAGTCGGGGACAAACCAGCCCCAGCATTTT
d_gene: TRBD1; v_gene: TRBV7-3; abundance: few; j_gene: TRBJ1-4; CDR3aa: CASSLPTGGKLFF; CDR3nt: TGTGCCAGCAGCTTACCGACAGGGGGAAAACTGTTTTTT
d_gene: NA; v_gene: TRBV7-2; abundance: NA; j_gene: TRBJ1-3; CDR3aa: CASSRQAGSGDTIYF; CDR3nt: TGTGCCAGCAGCCGACAGGCAGGGTCTGGAGACACCATATACTTT